These 26 T cell receptor beta chains came from one sample sequenced in a study of shared clonotypes between healthy human individuals. Method: immunoSEQ multiplex PCR; TCRdb's copy keeps in-frame clones and lacks some. The profile shows roughly 2.4 million clones, approximately 96% of them singletons. The specimen sequenced was naive CD4+ T cells sorted from blood. Subset defined: CD45RA+ positively selected. Receptors originate from a man aged 18 to 29 in good health.

The V gene is TRBV6-5, the J gene TRBJ2-2; D unclear. The CDR3 is 13 residues long. V lost 2 bases and J lost 3, with 4 bases in between. CDR1 is MNHEY and CDR2 is SVGAGI in the germline V gene. The CDR3 nucleotides read TGTGCCAGCAGTTACCCGCACACCGGGGAGCTGTTTTTT. It codes for CASSYPHTGELFF.

V and J are TRBV10-3 and TRBJ1-1, with D unclear. V was pared by 0 bases and J by 3 bases, with 14 bases between. This CDR3 comprises 16 residues. Germline CDR1 ENHRY, CDR2 SYGVKD. This CDR3 is CAISESEGTMDTEAFF. The CDR3, as DNA: TGTGCCATCAGTGAGTCAGAGGGCACAATGGACACTGAAGCTTTCTTT.

This chain links TRBV7-2 with TRBJ2-6; possible D gene TRBD2, 5 bases. CDR3 length equals 15 residues. Germline CDR1 is SGHTA and CDR2 is FQGNSA. Trimming left V 4 bases short and J 2 bases short, with 9 bases between. Written as DNA, the CDR3 is TGTGCCAGCAGCTCTTGGGGAGCTGGGGCCAACGTCCTGACTTTC. Its protein is CASSSWGAGANVLTF.

The rearrangement uses TRBV30 and TRBJ2-3; tentatively, D is TRBD1 (5 bases). V was shortened by 0 bases and J by 6 bases, with 16 bases between the two germline ends. The germline gives CDR1 GTSNPN, CDR2 SVGIG (reference sequence). The CDR3 has 15 residues. In DNA, the CDR3 is TGTGCCTGGAGTGTGGGCTATTCTAAGGGGGATACGCAGTATTTT. Its protein is CAWSVGYSKGDTQYF.

This chain joins TRBV28 and TRBJ1-2; weak D call: TRBD1 (6 bases). The CDR3 contains 15 residues. Germline values: CDR1 MDHEN, CDR2 SYDVKM. V was trimmed by 7 bases and J by 6 bases, leaving 21 bases between them. The CDR3 protein is CASNSPGGPPDGYTF. CDR3 in DNA: TGTGCCAGCAACTCTCCCGGGGGCCCCCCGGATGGCTACACCTTC.

The rearrangement links TRBV18 to TRBJ2-1, with D hard to call. Trimming left V 1 base short and J 4 bases short, with 11 bases between. Germline loops: CDR1 KGHSH, CDR2 LQKENI. This CDR3 is built from 15 residues. CDR3: CASSPQGSPYNEQFF. CDR3 sequence (DNA): TGTGCCAGCTCACCACAGGGATCCCCGTACAATGAGCAGTTCTTC.

A word on this clone: Other DNA sequences in this sample translate to the same CDR3. This sequence joins TRBV2 and TRBJ1-1; D is ambiguous. Deletions cut 4 bases from V and 3 bases from J, with 3 bases between. The CDR3 is 11 residues long. Germline CDR1 and CDR2: SNHLY and FYNNEI. The CDR3 region is CASSGYTEAFF. In DNA, the CDR3 is TGTGCCAGCAGTGGGTACACTGAAGCTTTCTTT.

This chain uses TRBV7-2 with TRBJ2-5; D remains unclear. Germline V gene sequence: CDR1 SGHTA, CDR2 FQGNSA. The length of the CDR3 is 15 residues. Trimming removed 1 base at V and 2 bases at J, with 11 bases between. The CDR3 reads CASSLGVTEQETQYF. The CDR3 DNA follows: TGTGCCAGCAGCTTAGGGGTCACAGAACAAGAGACCCAGTACTTC.

To note about this clone: Other DNA sequences in this specimen translate into the identical CDR3. The rearrangement uses TRBV6-5 and TRBJ2-3; 10 bases map to TRBD2. J lost 4 bases, V lost 6 bases, and 4 bases had no gene match. The CDR3 is 14 residues long. Germline loops: CDR1 MNHEY, CDR2 SVGAGI. The CDR3 region has the DNA TGTGCCAGCAGGGCCGGACTAGCGGCAGATACGCAGTATTTT. It specifies CASRAGLAADTQYF.

The CDR3 protein is CASSLQGLSGYTF. The CDR3, as DNA: TGTGCCAGTAGTCTTCAGGGGCTCTCTGGCTACACCTTC. The chain carries TRBV19 and TRBJ1-2, with D tentatively TRBD1 (6 bases). The V gene's germline CDR1 is LNHDA and CDR2 SQIVND (reference sequence). The CDR3 loop spans 13 amino acids. The V end was cut by 5 bases, the J end by 7 bases, with 14 bases between.

The chain links TRBV4-3 to TRBJ2-2, with D maybe TRBD1 (5 bases). Trimming pared 0 bases from V and 13 bases from J, leaving 18 bases between. Germline CDR1 is LGHNA and CDR2 is YSLEER. The CDR3 is 15 amino acids. CDR3 protein: CASSQDIGDSRVLFF. CDR3 nucleotide sequence: TGCGCCAGCAGCCAAGATATCGGCGACAGCCGGGTGCTGTTTTTT.

CDR3 sequence: CASSDRFSEHGYTF. In DNA, the CDR3 is TGTGCCAGCAGCGACAGGTTCTCTGAACATGGCTACACCTTC. V gene TRBV6-5 combines with J gene TRBJ1-2; tentatively, D is TRBD1 (6 bases). The germline V gene encodes CDR1 MNHEY and CDR2 SVGAGI. The CDR3 totals 14 residues. V lost 6 bases to trimming and J lost 6 bases, with 17 bases between them.

CDR3 sequence (DNA): TGTGCCAGCAGCGTAGAATCGAGAGGGGAGCAGTACTTC. This codes for CASSVESRGEQYF. V gene TRBV9 combines with J gene TRBJ2-7, with a weak D call TRBD2 (5 bases). CDR3 length equals 13 residues. The V gene's germline CDR1 is SGDLS and CDR2 YYNGEE. V shed 0 bases and J shed 7 bases, with 11 bases lying between them.

V is TRBV5-4 and J is TRBJ2-5; the match to TRBD2 covers 11 bases. Germline loops: CDR1 SGHNT, CDR2 YYREEE (reference sequence). Losses at the gene ends were 1 base for V and 7 bases for J; bases not matched to a gene: 9. The CDR3 contains 16 residues. The CDR3 nucleotides are TGTGCCAGCAGCTTGTTAGCGGGAGGGACCGGGGGGACCCAGTACTTC. Translation gives CASSLLAGGTGGTQYF.

The rearrangement uses TRBV5-1 and TRBJ2-7; 10 bases fit TRBD2. Germline CDR1 reads SGHRS; CDR2 reads YFSETQ. The CDR3 is made up of 14 amino acids. V shed 2 bases, J shed 3 bases, and the junction held 2 bases outside the gene matches. Here the CDR3 DNA reads TGCGCCAGCAGCTTAGGACTAGCGGTCTACGAGCAGTACTTC. This gives the protein CASSLGLAVYEQYF.

The rearrangement joins TRBV19 to TRBJ2-1, with D possibly matching TRBD1 (5 bases). V gave up 7 bases and J gave up 4 bases, with 14 bases separating them. CDR3 size: 14 residues. Germline CDR1 and CDR2: LNHDA and SQIVND (reference sequence). The chain's CDR3 is CASTDSSLYNEQFF. The DNA of the CDR3 is TGTGCCAGTACCGACAGTTCCTTATACAATGAGCAGTTCTTC.

The chain couples TRBV6-1 to TRBJ1-6; possible D gene TRBD1, 6 bases. The CDR3 covers 14 residues. V dropped 4 bases and J dropped 9 bases, with 13 bases sitting between them. Per the germline V gene, CDR1 is MNHNS and CDR2 is SASEGT. The CDR3 loop reads CASSAKDSGSPLHF. The CDR3 region has the DNA TGTGCCAGCAGTGCTAAGGACAGCGGTTCACCCCTCCACTTT.

The chain is built from TRBV18 and TRBJ1-5; D is uncertain. Germline CDR1 is KGHSH and CDR2 is LQKENI. Trimming cost V 3 bases and J 10 bases, with 13 bases left between them. The CDR3 is made up of 13 amino acids. CDR3 sequence: CASSPSTMGPQHF. CDR3 nucleotide sequence: TGTGCCAGCTCACCGTCGACTATGGGTCCCCAGCATTTT.

J is TRBJ2-1 and V is TRBV19; 8 nucleotides align to TRBD2. With V trimmed by 7 bases and J by 5 bases, 7 bases remained unmatched. Germline V gene lookup returns CDR1 LNHDA and CDR2 SQIVND (reference sequence). The CDR3 is 14 residues long. CDR3 in amino acids: CASTHGGRNNEQFF. The CDR3 region has the DNA TGTGCCAGTACTCATGGCGGGAGGAACAATGAGCAGTTCTTC.

CDR3 sequence (DNA): TGTGCCAGCAGCTACCTGGGGTCTGGCTACACCTTC. Translating gives CASSYLGSGYTF. The V and J genes are TRBV7-2 and TRBJ1-2; D ambiguous. This CDR3 comprises 12 residues. Trimming removed 4 bases from V and 7 bases from J, with 10 bases in between. CDR1 SGHTA and CDR2 FQGNSA come from the germline V gene. The complete variable domain, with remaining parts taken from reference TRBV7-2 and TRBJ1-2, reads GAGVSQSPSNKVTEKGKDVELRCDPISGHTALYWYRQSLGQGLEFLIYFQGNSAPDKSGLPSDRFSAERTGGSVSTLTIQRTQQEDSAVYLCASSYLGSGYTFGSGTRLTVV.

The chain combines TRBV7-2 with TRBJ2-7; 7 nucleotides align to TRBD1. The CDR3 has 15 amino acids. The junction had 8 bases not matched to a gene; V was cut back by 5 bases and J by 1 base. From germline, CDR1 is SGHTA and CDR2 FQGNSA. CDR3 DNA sequence: TGTGCCAGCAGCCCGACAGGGCAGCAATCCTACGAGCAGTACTTC. Translated: CASSPTGQQSYEQYF.

The rearrangement links TRBV5-1 to TRBJ1-2; no clear D. Germline CDR1 SGHRS, CDR2 YFSETQ. CDR3 length: 13 residues. Trimming took 4 bases from V and 7 from J, leaving 14 bases between them. This CDR3 is CASSGRSDGGYTF. The DNA of the CDR3 is TGCGCCAGCAGCGGGAGGTCGGATGGTGGCTACACCTTC. The entire variable domain, with the rest obtained from reference TRBV5-1 and TRBJ1-2, is as follows: KAGVTQTPRYLIKTRGQQVTLSCSPISGHRSVSWYQQTPGQGLQFLFEYFSETQRNKGNFPGRFSGRQFSNSRSEMNVSTLELGDSALYLCASSGRSDGGYTFGSGTRLTVV.

The V call is TRBV7-2, the J call TRBJ2-2; TRBD2 matches at 8 bases. From germline, CDR1 is SGHTA and CDR2 FQGNSA. This CDR3 spans 15 amino acids. J lost 2 bases, V lost 6 bases, and 5 bases had no gene match. CDR3 sequence reads: CASSRLARNTGELFF. Written as DNA, the CDR3 is TGTGCCAGCAGTAGACTAGCGAGAAACACCGGGGAGCTGTTTTTT.

Notes on this clone: Other DNA sequences in this sample translate to the same CDR3. The chain combines TRBV7-3 with TRBJ2-2; D unclear. This CDR3 region has 11 residues. The V and J ends lost 4 bases and 6 bases respectively, with 3 bases between them. Germline V gives CDR1 SGHTA, CDR2 FQGTGA. The DNA of the CDR3 is TGTGCCAGCAGCTCCTCCGGGGAGCTGTTTTTT. Protein sequence: CASSSSGELFF.

This chain connects TRBV30 to TRBJ1-3; 9 bases line up with TRBD1. The V gene end was trimmed by 5 bases and the J gene end by 1 base; junction bases not matched to a gene: 6. CDR3 size: 15 residues. Germline CDR1 and CDR2: GTSNPN and SVGIG (reference sequence). The chain's CDR3 is CAWAGQGKSGNTIYF. For the CDR3, the DNA is TGTGCCTGGGCTGGACAGGGGAAATCTGGAAACACCATATATTTT.

This clone was found once. The chain carries TRBV27 and TRBJ1-6, with D perhaps matching TRBD1 (5 bases). This CDR3 comprises 14 residues. Germline loops: CDR1 MNHEY, CDR2 SMNVEV (reference sequence). V lost 8 bases, J lost 8 bases, and 16 bases lay in between. The CDR3 bases are TGTGCCAGCGCCCCTCCACAGGTTCATTCACCCCTCCACTTT. Its translation is CASAPPQVHSPLHF.